One and the same sample provided the 29 T cell receptor beta chains below, sequenced in a study of Graves' ophthalmopathy and Graves' hyperthyroidism. As the template, RNA transcripts were used to amplify TCR beta CDR3 regions. RT-PCR with HTBI primers came first, then second-round multiplex PCR. TCRdb re-analysed the multiplex PCR reads in MiXCR, keeping a single row per CDR3 protein. The sample includes roughly 170,000 distinct CDR3 sequences, 39% of them seen just once. Input material: peripheral blood. The receptors stem from a young man with Graves' ophthalmopathy.

This clonotype was detected many times. The chain combines TRBV7-2 with TRBJ2-4, with D tentatively TRBD1 or TRBD2 (5 bases each). Trimming cost V 8 bases and J 2 bases, with 19 bases left between them. There are 16 residues in the CDR3. Germline assignment: CDR1 SGHTA and CDR2 FQGNSA. The CDR3, as DNA: TGTGCCAGCTCCTTTCAGGGAGCTAGCACCAAAAACATTCAGTACTTC. Amino acid sequence: CASSFQGASTKNIQYF.

The V call is TRBV12-3 or TRBV12-4, the J call TRBJ1-2, with a weak D call TRBD1 (5 bases). The length of the CDR3 is 13 residues. V lost 8 bases, J lost 4 bases, and 14 bases lay in between. CDR3 sequence: CASGGEGSYGYTF. For the CDR3, the DNA is TGTGCCAGCGGCGGTGAGGGGAGCTATGGCTACACCTTC.

This clonotype was counted at least ten times. CDR3 coding DNA: TGCAGCGGTGGAGGCACCAAAGAGACCCAGTACTTC. Its translation: CSGGGTKETQYF. The chain is built from TRBV29-1 and TRBJ2-5; D might be TRBD2 (5 bases). The CDR3 runs to 12 residues. In germline, CDR1 is SQVTM, CDR2 ANQGSEA. With 7 bases removed from V and 3 bases from J, the gap between germline ends came to 12 bases.

This clonotype appeared a few times. The chain uses TRBV28 and TRBJ1-2; 7 nucleotides line up with TRBD1. The V segment lost 5 bases and the J segment 7 bases; nucleotides outside the gene matches: 10. The CDR3 runs to 14 residues. Germline CDR1 is MDHEN and CDR2 is SYDVKM. The CDR3 coding sequence is TGTGCCAGCAGTCGGCCGGGACAGTTCGCTGGCTACACCTTC. Translation gives CASSRPGQFAGYTF.

This clonotype was recorded at least ten times. The rearrangement links TRBV6-2 or TRBV6-3 to TRBJ1-1, with 7 positions matching TRBD1. Germline V gene lookup returns CDR1 MNHEY and CDR2 SVGEGT. The CDR3 covers 16 residues. The V segment lost 0 bases and the J segment 2 bases; nucleotides outside the gene matches: 6. The CDR3 nucleotides are TGTGCCAGCAGTTACTCATCGGGACAGTTTAACACTGAAGCTTTCTTT. It is translated as CASSYSSGQFNTEAFF.

This rearrangement joins TRBV10-1 to TRBJ2-5; D is perhaps TRBD1 or TRBD2 (5 bases each). V was trimmed by 4 bases and J by 9 bases, leaving 12 bases between them. The CDR3 length is 12 residues. Germline CDR1 and CDR2: WNHNN and SYGVQD (reference sequence). This chain's CDR3 is CASSAGTEAQYF. In nucleotides, the CDR3 is TGCGCCAGCAGTGCCGGGACGGAGGCCCAGTACTTC.

The rearrangement joins TRBV12-3 or TRBV12-4 to TRBJ1-1; D possibly corresponds to TRBD1 (6 bases). The CDR3 has 14 amino acids. With 5 bases removed from V and 4 bases from J, the gap between germline ends came to 14 bases. The CDR3 sequence: CASSPSQGVTEAFF. DNA for the CDR3: TGTGCCAGCAGTCCCTCACAGGGTGTCACTGAAGCTTTCTTT.

V and J are TRBV12-3 or TRBV12-4 and TRBJ2-5, with D uncertain. The CDR3 has 11 residues. V was cut by 7 bases and J by 1 base, with 4 bases left in between. The DNA of the CDR3 is TGTGCCAGCATGGTCCAAGAGACCCAGTACTTC. Protein: CASMVQETQYF.

This clonotype showed up many times. The chain couples TRBV6-2 or TRBV6-3 to TRBJ2-2; D is undetermined. Per the germline V gene, CDR1 is MNHEY and CDR2 is SVGEGT. CDR3 length: 12 amino acids. Trimming left V 8 bases short and J 6 bases short, with 10 bases between. The CDR3 DNA follows: TGTGCCAGCGGAGCCGCCCCCGGGGAGCTGTTTTTT. Amino acids: CASGAAPGELFF.

The chain employs TRBV7-2 and TRBJ2-5; TRBD1 matches at 7 bases. The CDR3 contains 14 residues. With V trimmed by 5 bases and J by 4 bases, 7 bases remained unmatched. The germline V gene has CDR1 SGHTA and CDR2 FQGNSA. The CDR3 reads CASSPQTGRETQYF. The DNA of the CDR3 is TGTGCCAGCAGCCCCCAGACAGGGCGAGAGACCCAGTACTTC.

The table lists this clonotype with many counts. The chain carries TRBV11-3 and TRBJ2-6, with D possibly TRBD2 on 5 matching bases. V gave up 5 bases and J gave up 3 bases, with 17 bases separating them. Germline CDR1 is SGHNT and CDR2 is YENEEA. This CDR3 contains 17 residues. In DNA, the CDR3 is TGTGCCAGCAGCCGGGCCCCTTCGAGGGATGGGGCCAACGTCCTGACTTTC. Translated: CASSRAPSRDGANVLTF.

This clonotype has at least ten counts. The chain recombines TRBV28 with TRBJ1-1; D ambiguous. The length of the CDR3 is 15 residues. The germline V gene encodes CDR1 MDHEN and CDR2 SYDVKM. V lost 6 bases and J 3 bases, leaving 17 bases between the germline ends. CDR3: CASSSPRMRDTEAFF. CDR3 DNA: TGTGCCAGCAGCTCCCCCCGAATGAGGGACACTGAAGCTTTCTTT.

The chain joins TRBV11-2 to TRBJ1-5; D remains ambiguous. From germline, CDR1 is SGHAT and CDR2 FQNNGV. Between the trimmed V and J ends, which lost 4 bases and 3 bases, there was a span of 16 bases. This CDR3 has 16 residues. The CDR3 sequence: CASSSMKERLNQPQHF. The CDR3 DNA sequence: TGTGCCAGCAGCTCCATGAAGGAGCGACTCAATCAGCCCCAGCATTTT.

This clonotype showed up just a few times. The rearrangement uses TRBV6-1 and TRBJ2-7; tentative D call: TRBD2 (6 bases). The V gene's germline CDR1 is MNHNS and CDR2 SASEGT. V lost 0 bases and J lost 3, with 15 bases in between. The CDR3 loop spans 16 amino acids. CDR3 sequence reads: CASSEARTGGVYEQYF. The CDR3 bases are TGTGCCAGCAGTGAAGCAAGAACGGGCGGGGTCTACGAGCAGTACTTC.

This clonotype was counted ten times or more. The chain is built from TRBV2 and TRBJ1-4, with TRBD1 as a possible D gene (5 bases). The CDR3 has 15 residues. V lost 6 bases and J lost 0, with 11 bases in between. CDR1 SNHLY and CDR2 FYNNEI come from the germline V gene. CDR3 coding DNA: TGTGCCAGCAGGTCTACAGGCTCAACTAATGAAAAACTGTTTTTT. Translated, it gives CASRSTGSTNEKLFF.

This clonotype was picked up a small number of times. V usage is TRBV6-5 and J usage is TRBJ2-7; D possibly corresponds to TRBD1 (6 bases). Germline CDR1 MNHEY, CDR2 SVGAGI. The CDR3 is 14 residues long. The V gene lost 3 bases and the J gene lost 3 bases, with 12 bases spanning the gap. CDR3 DNA: TGTGCCAGCAGTTATGGGGACACCGACTACGAGCAGTACTTC. Translation: CASSYGDTDYEQYF.

The chain couples TRBV11-1 to TRBJ2-7, with a possible D match to TRBD2 (6 bases). CDR1 and CDR2 from the germline V gene are SGHAT and FQDESV (reference sequence). V shed 0 bases and J shed 3 bases, with 15 bases lying between them. The CDR3 consists of 16 residues. DNA for the CDR3: TGTGCCAGCAGCTTAGCGGGAGGCCATTCGGTCTACGAGCAGTACTTC. Protein sequence: CASSLAGGHSVYEQYF.

There are many counts of this clonotype. The CDR3 DNA follows: TGCAGCGTTGAAAGACCCACCGGGGAGCTGTTTTTT. Translating gives CSVERPTGELFF. The chain recombines TRBV29-1 with TRBJ2-2; D gene ambiguous. CDR1 and CDR2 (germline): SQVTM, ANQGSEA. CDR3 size: 12 residues. V was clipped by 2 bases and J by 4 bases, with 5 bases between them.

The genes are TRBV6-1 and TRBJ1-3; D is undetermined. The CDR3 totals 14 residues. The germline V and J ends were trimmed by 6 bases and 0 bases, with 9 bases remaining between them. Germline V gives CDR1 MNHNS, CDR2 SASEGT. The CDR3 bases are TGTGCCAGCAGCCCAGATTACTCTGGAAACACCATATATTTT. Protein product: CASSPDYSGNTIYF.

The genes are TRBV12-3 or TRBV12-4 and TRBJ1-2; TRBD1 aligns across 9 bases. The CDR3 runs to 13 residues. Losses at the gene ends were 6 bases for V and 8 bases for J; bases not matched to a gene: 7. DNA of the CDR3: TGTGCCAGCAGCCAAACAGGGGGCCGGGGCTACACCTTC. Its translation is CASSQTGGRGYTF.

The chain has TRBV6-1 and TRBJ2-7; 7 nucleotides line up with TRBD2. Losses at the gene ends were 6 bases for V and 6 bases for J; bases not matched to a gene: 11. CDR1 MNHNS and CDR2 SASEGT come from the germline V gene. The CDR3 length is 14 residues. This chain's CDR3 is CASSLGGSISEQYF. CDR3 sequence (DNA): TGTGCCAGCAGCCTCGGGGGGTCAATATCCGAGCAGTACTTC.

This clonotype appeared many times. The chain carries TRBV18 and TRBJ1-1; weak D call: TRBD1 (5 bases). V gave up 3 bases and J gave up 5 bases, with 16 bases separating them. CDR1 and CDR2 from the germline V gene are KGHSH and LQKENI. The length of the CDR3 is 15 residues. The CDR3 DNA reads as TGTGCCAGCTCACCCCCGGGCGGGGCACGGACTGAAGCTTTCTTT. Its translation is CASSPPGGARTEAFF.

This clonotype occurred many times. J is TRBJ2-7 and V is TRBV7-9; D might be TRBD2 (6 bases). Looked up from germline, CDR1 is SEHNR and CDR2 is FQNEAQ (reference sequence). The CDR3 has 14 residues. V lost 5 bases, J lost 2 bases, and 13 bases lay in between. The CDR3 region has the DNA TGTGCCAGCAGCGTCGGGACTGCCGCCTACGAGCAGTACTTC. It encodes CASSVGTAAYEQYF.

This clonotype appeared many times. The chain employs TRBV27 and TRBJ2-7, with 9 bases that match TRBD1. Germline V gene lookup returns CDR1 MNHEY and CDR2 SMNVEV (reference sequence). The CDR3 spans 14 residues. The V segment lost 5 bases and the J segment 2 bases; nucleotides outside the gene matches: 4. CDR3 sequence (DNA): TGTGCCAGCAGTCGCCGGGACAGGGCCTACGAGCAGTACTTC. Protein sequence: CASSRRDRAYEQYF.

This clonotype was found many times. This chain connects TRBV6-2 or TRBV6-3 to TRBJ2-5; no clear D gene. Germline-derived CDR1 and CDR2 are MNHEY and SVGEGT. There are 14 residues in the CDR3. Trimming stripped 7 bases from V and 3 bases from J, with 15 bases between. CDR3 region: CASKGPGEEETQYF. In DNA, the CDR3 is TGTGCCAGCAAAGGTCCAGGCGAAGAAGAGACCCAGTACTTC.

This clonotype was observed many times. This chain joins TRBV7-8 and TRBJ1-6, with D unclear. This CDR3 has 15 residues. Trimming pared 5 bases from V and 8 bases from J, leaving 16 bases between. Germline V gene data show CDR1 as SGHVS and CDR2 as FQNEAQ. In DNA, the CDR3 is TGTGCCAGCAGCCTTATCACGCTAGGAGATTCACCCCTCCACTTT. Its translation: CASSLITLGDSPLHF.

This sequence joins TRBV5-4 and TRBJ2-5; 8 bases match TRBD2. The trim removed 0 bases at V and 3 bases at J, leaving 10 bases unmatched. The CDR3 is 17 amino acids. Germline V lookup: CDR1 SGHNT, CDR2 YYREEE (reference sequence). CDR3 sequence: CASSLGEGLVAKETQYF. The DNA of the CDR3 is TGTGCCAGCAGCTTGGGGGAGGGACTAGTCGCAAAAGAGACCCAGTACTTC.

At least ten counts were recorded for this clonotype. V is TRBV7-8 and J is TRBJ2-5, with unresolved D. In germline, CDR1 is SGHVS, CDR2 FQNEAQ. The CDR3 has 13 residues. With 4 bases removed from V and 6 bases from J, the gap between germline ends came to 12 bases. In nucleotides, the CDR3 is TGTGCCAGCAGCTCGCGACTCCCTAAGACCCAGTACTTC. This gives the protein CASSSRLPKTQYF.

The chain combines TRBV20-1 with TRBJ2-7; D is possibly TRBD1 (5 bases). The V and J ends lost 6 bases and 4 bases respectively, with 10 bases between them. Looked up from germline, CDR1 is DFQATT and CDR2 is SNEGSKA (reference sequence). The CDR3 is 11 amino acids. The CDR3: CSAKQGYEQYF. CDR3 sequence (DNA): TGCAGTGCCAAGCAGGGTTACGAGCAGTACTTC.